This TCR beta chain was sequenced in a study of beta chain features in type 1 diabetes. Study-wide results and caveats: Shorter TCRB CDR3s, moderately but significantly so, marked every one of the four CD4+ subsets in Type 1 diabetes patients.

This clone was seen only a few times. Its antigen is unknown. Investigators reverse transcribed all isolated RNA, so they sequenced expressed TCRB transcripts. Sequenced by immunoSEQ multiplex PCR; TCRdb stores in-frame clones only, minus some. The sample includes around 140,000 clones, around 13% of them seen just once. The germline V gene has CDR1 ENHRY and CDR2 SYGVKD. CDR3 size: 14 residues. Trimming stripped 0 bases from V and 8 bases from J, with 11 bases between. Source material: central memory CD4+ T cells from blood. The TCR comes from a man in his late teens or twenties with type 1 diabetes. The chain uses TRBV10-3 and TRBJ2-4; D remains unclear. The CDR3 bases are TGTGCCATCAGTGAGTCTTTGGTCCAGGACATTCAGTACTTC. It specifies CAISESLVQDIQYF.